What follows are 12 T cell receptor beta chains derived from one specimen sequenced in a study of tissue T cells after allogeneic stem cell transplantation. The data were produced by immunoSEQ multiplex PCR, yet TCRdb's version contains in-frame clones alone and is incomplete. The data contain roughly 4,200 clones, 50% of them seen just once; the ten biggest clones take up roughly a tenth. The time point is: mouse harvest day 7 after allogeneic transplant. The graft held 10^6 splenic CD5+ T cells and 10^7 T-cell-depleted bone marrow cells. The material sequenced was lymph node tissue. Receptors originate from a female BALB/c mouse given C57BL/6 T cells with graft-versus-host disease after an allogeneic hematopoietic cell transplant.

To note about this clone: Gene names denote mouse genes. The sequenced fragment ends 1 residue before the CDR3 boundary, so the rest is inferred from the germline J gene. The chain is built from TRBV26 and TRBJ1-3, with D uncertain. The ends were cut back, 2 bases at V and 0 bases at J, with 5 bases in the middle. The CDR3 spans 14 residues. CDR1 and CDR2 from the germline V gene are KGHPV and FQNQEV (reference sequence). The CDR3 bases that were read are TGTGCCAGCAGTCTGAGAACTTCTGGAAATACGCTCTAT. Translating gives CASSLRTSGNTLY. The full CDR3 protein is CASSLRTSGNTLYF.

In the case of this clone: Genes here carry mouse names. The sequence runs out 1 residue before the end of the CDR3; the remainder is reconstructed from the germline J gene. The chain is built from TRBV31 and TRBJ2-4; TRBD2 agrees at 7 bases. The CDR3 sequence is 15 residues long. J lost 0 bases, V lost 0 bases, and 3 bases had no gene match. Germline CDR1 and CDR2: GKSSPN and SITVG. CDR3 bases read: TGTGCCTGGAGTCTGGGGGGGGTTAGTCAAAACACCTTGTAC. Its translation is CAWSLGGVSQNTLY. The CDR3, in full, reads CAWSLGGVSQNTLYF.

By share of the sample, this clone is large. Germline and genes: mouse. The read ends 1 residue early relative to the CDR3; the germline J gene fills the gap. The chain links TRBV17 to TRBJ2-7; D is perhaps TRBD1 (5 bases). Germline V gene sequence: CDR1 MNHDT, CDR2 YYDKIL. This CDR3 region has 12 residues. Deletions cut 6 bases from V and 5 bases from J, with 11 bases between. This CDR3 is CASRERGDEQYF. The DNA read from the CDR3 is TGTGCTAGCAGGGAAAGGGGAGATGAACAGTAC.

Concerning this clone: Gene names refer to mouse genes. The read halts 1 residue ahead of the CDR3 end, with the missing end drawn from the germline J gene. The genes are TRBV29 and TRBJ1-3; tentative D call: TRBD1 (6 bases). V was shortened by 7 bases and J by 3 bases, with 7 bases between the two germline ends. This CDR3 has 12 residues. Per germline, CDR1 MSHET and CDR2 SYDVDS. The chain's CDR3 is CASTGVGNTLYF. The CDR3 bases that were read are TGTGCTAGCACAGGGGTTGGAAATACGCTCTAT.

A word on this clone: Gene names and germline match the mouse. The read is 1 residue too short to cover the CDR3 end, so that end is filled in from the germline J gene. J is TRBJ2-2 and V is TRBV3; D unresolved. The CDR3 consists of 14 residues. V dropped 5 bases and J dropped 0 bases, with 7 bases sitting between them. Germline assignment: CDR1 SNHLY and CDR2 FYNGKV (reference sequence). The CDR3 loop is CASSLQANTGQLYF. The part of the CDR3 DNA that was read is TGTGCCAGCAGCCTTCAAGCAAACACCGGGCAGCTCTAC.

Concerning this clone: The gene names given are mouse names. The read ends 1 residue before the CDR3 terminus; that terminus is restored from the germline J gene. The chain links TRBV13-2 to TRBJ2-3, with D perhaps TRBD2 (7 bases). Trimming pared 0 bases from V and 8 bases from J, leaving 10 bases between. Germline values: CDR1 NNHNN, CDR2 SYGAGS (reference sequence). CDR3 length: 13 amino acids. The CDR3 loop is CASGDGGARTLYF. Incomplete CDR3 DNA: TGTGCCAGCGGTGATGGGGGGGCGCGAACGCTGTAT.

A remark on this clone: Genes and germline are mouse. The sequenced fragment ends 1 residue before the CDR3 boundary, so the rest is inferred from the germline J gene. The genes are TRBV3 and TRBJ1-3, with D tentatively TRBD1 (5 bases). The CDR3 totals 14 residues. V lost 5 bases and J lost 2, with 10 bases in between. Germline values: CDR1 SNHLY, CDR2 FYNGKV (reference sequence). CDR3: CASSPSGTGNTLYF. The part of the CDR3 DNA that was read is TGTGCCAGCAGCCCGTCAGGGACTGGAAATACGCTCTAT.

On this clone itself: All gene names here are mouse names. The sequenced CDR3 bases are TGTGCCAGCAGTGATGACAGAAACACAGAAGTCTTC. Protein: CASSDDRNTEVF. The CDR3 in its entirety is CASSDDRNTEVFF. The chain employs TRBV13-3 and TRBJ1-1; unclear D gene. Sequencing ends 1 residue short of the CDR3 end; the germline J gene provides the rest. Trimming pared 0 bases from V and 1 base from J, leaving 4 bases between. The CDR3 is made up of 13 amino acids. Germline CDR1 is NNHDY and CDR2 is SYVADS.

This clone was observed a few times. Mouse germline and gene names are used. Read sequence stops 1 residue before the CDR3 end, and the germline J gene provides the missing end. The rearrangement links TRBV3 to TRBJ2-4; possibly TRBD1 or TRBD2 for D (5 bases each). The CDR3 is made up of 15 amino acids. Germline V gene lookup returns CDR1 SNHLY and CDR2 FYNGKV (reference sequence). V gave up 5 bases and J gave up 0 bases, with 12 bases separating them. Partial CDR3 DNA: TGTGCCAGCAGCCCCCGGGGACGTAGTCAAAACACCTTGTAC. Residues: CASSPRGRSQNTLY. The whole CDR3 protein is CASSPRGRSQNTLYF.

Details on this clone: The genes and germline here are from mouse. The sequenced fragment ends 1 residue before the CDR3 boundary, so the rest is inferred from the germline J gene. The rearrangement joins TRBV26 to TRBJ2-3, with a tentative D call TRBD1 (7 bases). Germline V lookup: CDR1 KGHPV, CDR2 FQNQEV (reference sequence). The CDR3 runs to 15 residues. V lost 4 bases, J lost 1 base, and 12 bases lay in between. Incomplete CDR3 DNA: TGTGCCAGCAGTCCCATAGGGGGCGGTGCAGAAACGCTGTAT. It is translated as CASSPIGGGAETLY. The full CDR3 protein reads CASSPIGGGAETLYF.

Comments on this clone: Each gene name is a mouse one. The read ends 1 residue early relative to the CDR3; the germline J gene fills the gap. V and J are TRBV2 and TRBJ2-5, with D unresolved. The germline V gene encodes CDR1 LGHNA and CDR2 YSYQKL. The germline V and J ends were trimmed by 0 bases and 10 bases, with 2 bases remaining between them. The CDR3 loop spans 10 amino acids. The CDR3 bases that were read are TGTGCCAGCAGCCAAGAAGCCCAGTAC. Encoded protein: CASSQEAQY. The full CDR3 reads CASSQEAQYF.

This clone was observed a few times. The gene names given are mouse names. The read comes to an end 1 residue before the CDR3 does, leaving the germline J gene to fill in the end. The rearrangement joins TRBV3 to TRBJ1-1; TRBD1 might be the D (5 bases). Germline V gene sequence: CDR1 SNHLY, CDR2 FYNGKV (reference sequence). The CDR3 has 13 amino acids. Deletions cut 2 bases from V and 1 base from J, with 5 bases between. The sequenced part of the CDR3 DNA is TGTGCCAGCAGCTTACAGGGAAACACAGAAGTCTTC. Its protein is CASSLQGNTEVF. The entire CDR3 protein is CASSLQGNTEVFF.